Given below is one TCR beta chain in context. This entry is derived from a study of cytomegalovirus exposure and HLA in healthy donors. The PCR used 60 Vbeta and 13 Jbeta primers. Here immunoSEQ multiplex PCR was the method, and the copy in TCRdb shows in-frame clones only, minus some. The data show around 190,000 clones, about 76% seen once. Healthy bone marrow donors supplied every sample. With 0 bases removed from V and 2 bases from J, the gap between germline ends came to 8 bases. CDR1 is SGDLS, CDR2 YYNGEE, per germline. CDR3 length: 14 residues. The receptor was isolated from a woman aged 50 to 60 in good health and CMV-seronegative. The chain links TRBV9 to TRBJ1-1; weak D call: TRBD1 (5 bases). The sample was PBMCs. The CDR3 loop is CASSVEQGNTEAFF. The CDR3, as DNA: TGTGCCAGCAGCGTAGAGCAGGGAAACACTGAAGCTTTCTTT.